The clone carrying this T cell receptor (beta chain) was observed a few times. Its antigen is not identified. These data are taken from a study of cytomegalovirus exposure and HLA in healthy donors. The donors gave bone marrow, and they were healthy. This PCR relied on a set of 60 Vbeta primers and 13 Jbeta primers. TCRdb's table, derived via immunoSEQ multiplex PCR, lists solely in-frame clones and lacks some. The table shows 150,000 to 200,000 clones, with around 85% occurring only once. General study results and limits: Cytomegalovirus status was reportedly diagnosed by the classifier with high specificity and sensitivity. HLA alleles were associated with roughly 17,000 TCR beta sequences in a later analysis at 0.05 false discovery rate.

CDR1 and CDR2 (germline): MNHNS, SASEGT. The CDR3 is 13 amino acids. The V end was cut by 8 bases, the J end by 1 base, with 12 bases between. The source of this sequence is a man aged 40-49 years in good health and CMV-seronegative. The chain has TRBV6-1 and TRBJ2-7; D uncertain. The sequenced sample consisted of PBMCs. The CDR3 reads CASALVLSYEQYF. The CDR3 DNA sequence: TGTGCCAGCGCGTTGGTGTTGTCCTACGAGCAGTACTTC.